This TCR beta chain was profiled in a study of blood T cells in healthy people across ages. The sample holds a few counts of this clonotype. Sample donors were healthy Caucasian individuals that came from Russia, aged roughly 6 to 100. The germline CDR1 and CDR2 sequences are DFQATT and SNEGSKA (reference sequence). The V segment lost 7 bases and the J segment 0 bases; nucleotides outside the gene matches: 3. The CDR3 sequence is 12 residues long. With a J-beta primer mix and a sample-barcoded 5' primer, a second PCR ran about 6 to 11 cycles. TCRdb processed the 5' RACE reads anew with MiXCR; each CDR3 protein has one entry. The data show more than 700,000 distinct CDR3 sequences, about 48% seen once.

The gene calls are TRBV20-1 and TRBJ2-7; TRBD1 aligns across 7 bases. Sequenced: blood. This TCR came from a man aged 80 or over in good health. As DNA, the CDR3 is TGCAGTGGGGCAGGGGGCTCCTACGAGCAGTACTTC. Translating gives CSGAGGSYEQYF.